A single count supports the clone carrying this T cell receptor (beta chain). Antigen: not known. These data come from a study of T-cell memory formation after mild COVID-19. Study-wide points: Clones shrinking from day 15 to 85 showed even CD4/CD8 mixes; later expanders tilted CD4+. The appearance of some responding clones in pre-infection memory suggested that cross-reactive memory joined.

MiXCR, run by TCRdb on the 5' RACE reads, gives a single entry per CDR3 protein. The table lists about 350,000 distinct CDR3 sequences, about 13% of them singletons. V was clipped by 0 bases and J by 7 bases, with 19 bases between them. The CDR3 covers 16 residues. Germline V gene lookup returns CDR1 SGHRS and CDR2 YFSETQ. The chain combines TRBV5-1 with TRBJ2-5, with D tentatively TRBD1 or TRBD2 (7 bases each). This receptor was identified in a man aged 18 to 29 who had mild COVID-19 (a few samples of this study predate the infection). Cell type and time point are not known. Sequencing was performed on PBMCs or a T cell subset sorted from them (not recorded which). CDR3 loop: CASSLAGGTVRGTQYF. DNA of the CDR3: TGCGCCAGCAGCTTGGCCGGGGGGACAGTGCGCGGGACCCAGTACTTC.